This TCR beta chain was recorded in a study of glioma-infiltrating T cells. Study-wide results and caveats: Non-neoplastic patients had below-expected tissue-blood divergence, while all gliomas exceeded expectation. Tissue and blood shared very few CDR3 sequences.

TCR alpha and beta CDR3 regions were amplified from RNA using iRepertoire nested multiplex PCR. For one-step reverse transcription and amplification, about 90-450 ng of tissue mRNA or PBMC total RNA was used. MiXCR was run by TCRdb on the multiplex PCR reads, yielding one entry per CDR3 protein. The top ten hold around 28% of the sample, which has some 130,000 distinct CDR3 sequences, approximately 24% seen once. A note on this clonotype: The antigen is unknown.

The V end lost 2 bases, the J end lost 6 bases, and 6 bases lay between the germline ends. Germline values: CDR1 SGHTA, CDR2 FQGNSA. The CDR3 length is 12 residues. The receptor was isolated from a human donor with low-grade glioma or glioblastoma, undergoing nonglioma brain surgery, or in good health (not recorded which). The chain joins TRBV7-2 to TRBJ2-3, with D unclear. The sequenced sample consisted of glioma tissue, nonneoplastic brain tissue, or PBMCs (not recorded which). CDR3 bases: TGTGCCAGCAGCTTAAAGCTTGATACGCAGTATTTT. It translates to CASSLKLDTQYF.